The clone carrying this T cell receptor (beta chain) showed up just once. The source of the sample is a study of blood T cell repertoires in COVID-19. Background on the study: T cells, B-cell-depleted T cells, or PBMCs supplied cDNA or gDNA.

CDR1 is LNHDA, CDR2 SQIVND, per germline (reference sequence). The CDR3 extends over 15 amino acids. The V and J ends lost 7 bases and 7 bases, in that order; junction bases with no gene match: 13. Profiling relied on immunoSEQ multiplex PCR, and the TCRdb table lists in-frame clones only, not all of them. This repertoire shows over 45,000 clones, 88% found once; its top ten account for 8.5%. The sequenced material came from peripheral blood. The chain joins TRBV19 to TRBJ2-1; 7 bases align to TRBD2. This clonotype was sampled from a man in his 60s with active COVID-19. Written as DNA, the CDR3 is TGTGCCAGTACTCCCATGGGAGGGTCCTTAAATGAGCAGTTCTTC. Protein product: CASTPMGGSLNEQFF.